This paragraph reports one T cell receptor (beta chain). The antigen remains unidentified. This record belongs to a study of early T cells in non-severe SARS-CoV-2 infection. Looking at the study overall: Sequencing was performed on bulk RNA from unsorted whole blood, leaving chains unpaired.

The study, taken as a whole, reports: Private and CD4 specificities were missed by VDJdb matching, which favored anti-spike CD8 responses.

Germline assignment: CDR1 MNHEY and CDR2 SVGAGI. V was clipped by 5 bases and J by 0 bases; unmatched bases: 5. The CDR3 covers 15 residues. Individually, cDNA molecules had unique molecular identifiers attached to them. TCRdb re-called the 5' RACE reads with MiXCR, one entry per CDR3 protein. The sample contains about 80,000 distinct CDR3 sequences, over 5% of which appear only once. The material sequenced was whole blood. The chain has TRBV6-5 and TRBJ2-3; 7 bases align to TRBD1. The receptor's source is an adult who was a healthcare worker with PCR-confirmed SARS-CoV-2 infection or an uninfected control (not recorded which). This CDR3 is CASSAATGSTDTQYF. For the CDR3, the DNA is TGTGCCAGCAGTGCGGCGACAGGGAGCACAGATACGCAGTATTTT.